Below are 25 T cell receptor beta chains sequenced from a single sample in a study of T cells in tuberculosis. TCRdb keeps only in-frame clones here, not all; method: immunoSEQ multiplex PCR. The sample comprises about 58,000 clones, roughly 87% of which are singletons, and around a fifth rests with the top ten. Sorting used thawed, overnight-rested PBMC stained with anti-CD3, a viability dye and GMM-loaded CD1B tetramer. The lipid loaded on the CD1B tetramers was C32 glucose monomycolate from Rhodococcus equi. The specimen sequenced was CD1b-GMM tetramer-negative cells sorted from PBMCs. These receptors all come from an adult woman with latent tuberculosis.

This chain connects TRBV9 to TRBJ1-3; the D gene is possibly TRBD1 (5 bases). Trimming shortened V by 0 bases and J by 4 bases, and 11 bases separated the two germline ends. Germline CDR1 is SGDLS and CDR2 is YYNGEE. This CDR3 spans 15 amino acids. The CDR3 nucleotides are TGTGCCAGCAGCGTAGGGACATTGGGAGGAAACACCATATATTTT. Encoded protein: CASSVGTLGGNTIYF.

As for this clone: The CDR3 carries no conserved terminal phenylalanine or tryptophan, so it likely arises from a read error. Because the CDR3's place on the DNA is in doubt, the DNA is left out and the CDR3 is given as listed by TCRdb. The CDR3 spells CASSAMDSS. This sequence joins TRBV9 and TRBJ2-3; the table's TRBD1 call for D was not verified on the DNA. Termini included, the CDR3 measures 9 amino acids. The germline V gene has CDR1 SGDLS and CDR2 YYNGEE.

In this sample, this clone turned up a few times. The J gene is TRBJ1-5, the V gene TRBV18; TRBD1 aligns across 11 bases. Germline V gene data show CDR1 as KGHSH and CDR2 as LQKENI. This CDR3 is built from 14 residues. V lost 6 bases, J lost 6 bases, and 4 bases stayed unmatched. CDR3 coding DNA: TGTGCCAGCTCGCCCGGGACAGGGGGTCAGCCCCAGCATTTT. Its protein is CASSPGTGGQPQHF.

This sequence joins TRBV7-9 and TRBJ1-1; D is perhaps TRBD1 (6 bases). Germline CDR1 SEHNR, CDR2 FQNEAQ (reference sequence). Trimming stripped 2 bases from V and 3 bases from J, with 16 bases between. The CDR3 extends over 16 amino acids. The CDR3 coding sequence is TGTGCCAGCAGCTTACACGAGGGGGTAGGGGACACTGAAGCTTTCTTT. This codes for CASSLHEGVGDTEAFF.

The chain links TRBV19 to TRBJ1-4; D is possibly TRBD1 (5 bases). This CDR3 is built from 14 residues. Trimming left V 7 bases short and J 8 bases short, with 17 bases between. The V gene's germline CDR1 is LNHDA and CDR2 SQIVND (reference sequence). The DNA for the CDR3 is TGTGCCAGTACCGGGGGGGACTTAGGGGAAAAACTGTTTTTT. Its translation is CASTGGDLGEKLFF.

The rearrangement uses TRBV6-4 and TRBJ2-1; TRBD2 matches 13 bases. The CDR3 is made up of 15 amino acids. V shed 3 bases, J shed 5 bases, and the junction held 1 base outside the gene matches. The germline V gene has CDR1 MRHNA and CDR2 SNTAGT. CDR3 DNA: TGTGCCAGCAGTGAAGGGACTAGCGGGAACAATGAGCAGTTCTTC. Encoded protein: CASSEGTSGNNEQFF.

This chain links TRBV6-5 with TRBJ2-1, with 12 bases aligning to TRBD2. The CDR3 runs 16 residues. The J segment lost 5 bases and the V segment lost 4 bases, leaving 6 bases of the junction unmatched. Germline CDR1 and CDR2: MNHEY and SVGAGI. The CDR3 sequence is CASSLTSGRLNNEQFF. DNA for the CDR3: TGTGCCAGCAGTTTAACTAGCGGGAGGCTGAACAATGAGCAGTTCTTC.

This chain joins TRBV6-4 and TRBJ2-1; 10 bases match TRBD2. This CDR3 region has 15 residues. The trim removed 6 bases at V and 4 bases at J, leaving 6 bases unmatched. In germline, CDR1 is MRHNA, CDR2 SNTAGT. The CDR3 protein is CASSPTSGEYNEQFF. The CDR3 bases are TGTGCCAGCAGCCCCACTAGCGGGGAGTACAATGAGCAGTTCTTC.

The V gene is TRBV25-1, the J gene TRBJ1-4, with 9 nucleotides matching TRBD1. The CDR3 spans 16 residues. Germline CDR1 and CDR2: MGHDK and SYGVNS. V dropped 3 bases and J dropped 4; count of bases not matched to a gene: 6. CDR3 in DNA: TGTGCCAGCAGTGAGAGGGGACAGGGCATTAATGAAAAACTGTTTTTT. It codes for CASSERGQGINEKLFF. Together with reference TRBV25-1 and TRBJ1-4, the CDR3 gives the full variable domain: EADIYQTPRYLVIGTGKKITLECSQTMGHDKMYWYQQDPGMELHLIHYSYGVNSTEKGDLSSESTVSRIRTEHFPLTLESARPSHTSQYLCASSERGQGINEKLFFGSGTQLSVL.

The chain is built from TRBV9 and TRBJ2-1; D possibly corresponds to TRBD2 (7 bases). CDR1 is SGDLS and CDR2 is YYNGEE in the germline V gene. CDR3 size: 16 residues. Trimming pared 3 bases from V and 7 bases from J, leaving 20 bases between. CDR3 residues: CASSGLGGGALNEQFF. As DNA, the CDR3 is TGTGCCAGCAGCGGCTTAGGAGGGGGGGCCCTAAATGAGCAGTTCTTC.

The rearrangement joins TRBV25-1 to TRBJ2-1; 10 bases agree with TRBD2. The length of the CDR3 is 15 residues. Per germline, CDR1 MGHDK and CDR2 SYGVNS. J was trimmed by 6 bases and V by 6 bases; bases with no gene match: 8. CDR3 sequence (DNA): TGTGCCAGCAGCTATCTAGCGGGAGCGACCAATGAGCAGTTCTTC. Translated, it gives CASSYLAGATNEQFF.

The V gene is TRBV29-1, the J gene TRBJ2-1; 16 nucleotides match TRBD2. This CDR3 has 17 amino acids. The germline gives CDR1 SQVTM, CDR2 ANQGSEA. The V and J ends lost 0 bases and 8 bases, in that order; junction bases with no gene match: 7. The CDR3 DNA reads TGCAGCGTTGAAGAGGGGACTAGCGGGAGGGTCGGGGATGAGCAGTTCTTC. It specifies CSVEEGTSGRVGDEQFF.

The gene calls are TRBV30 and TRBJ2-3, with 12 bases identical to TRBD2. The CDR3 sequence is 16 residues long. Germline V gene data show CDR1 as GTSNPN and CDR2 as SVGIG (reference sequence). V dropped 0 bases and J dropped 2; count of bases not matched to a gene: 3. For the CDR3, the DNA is TGTGCCTGGAGTGTTGGACTAGCGGGGCACACAGATACGCAGTATTTT. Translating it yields CAWSVGLAGHTDTQYF.

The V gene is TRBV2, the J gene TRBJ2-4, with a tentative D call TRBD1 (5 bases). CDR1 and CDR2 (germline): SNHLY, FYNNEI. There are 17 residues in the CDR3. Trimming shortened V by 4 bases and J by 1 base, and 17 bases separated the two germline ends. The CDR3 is CASSGLETAGAKNIQYF. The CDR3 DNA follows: TGTGCCAGCAGTGGTTTAGAGACAGCAGGGGCCAAAAACATTCAGTACTTC.

The CDR3 nucleotides are TGTGCCAGCAGTTTCGACAGGTCGTGGGCAAACAATGAGCAGTTCTTC. Translating it yields CASSFDRSWANNEQFF. The V and J genes are TRBV27 and TRBJ2-1; possibly TRBD1 for D (6 bases). V lost 3 bases, J lost 5 bases, and 17 bases lay in between. CDR3 length equals 16 residues. Per the germline V gene, CDR1 is MNHEY and CDR2 is SMNVEV (reference sequence).

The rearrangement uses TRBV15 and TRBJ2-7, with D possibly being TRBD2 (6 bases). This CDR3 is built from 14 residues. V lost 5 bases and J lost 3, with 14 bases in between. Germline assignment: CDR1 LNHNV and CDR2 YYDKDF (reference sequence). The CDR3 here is CATSPRLEGYEQYF. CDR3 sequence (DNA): TGTGCCACCAGCCCGAGACTAGAAGGCTACGAGCAGTACTTC.

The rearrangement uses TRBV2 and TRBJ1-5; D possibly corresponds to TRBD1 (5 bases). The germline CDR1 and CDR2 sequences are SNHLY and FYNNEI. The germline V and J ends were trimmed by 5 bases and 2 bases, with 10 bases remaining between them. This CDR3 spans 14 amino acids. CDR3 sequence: CASSYDRGNQPQHF. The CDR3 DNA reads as TGTGCCAGCAGTTACGACAGAGGCAATCAGCCCCAGCATTTT.

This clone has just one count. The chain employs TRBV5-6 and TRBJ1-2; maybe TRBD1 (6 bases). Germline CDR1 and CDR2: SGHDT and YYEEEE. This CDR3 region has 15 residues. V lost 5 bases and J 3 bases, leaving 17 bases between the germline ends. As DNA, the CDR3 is TGTGCCAGCAGTCCCCAGGGGTTCGTCGACTATGGCTACACCTTC. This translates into CASSPQGFVDYGYTF.

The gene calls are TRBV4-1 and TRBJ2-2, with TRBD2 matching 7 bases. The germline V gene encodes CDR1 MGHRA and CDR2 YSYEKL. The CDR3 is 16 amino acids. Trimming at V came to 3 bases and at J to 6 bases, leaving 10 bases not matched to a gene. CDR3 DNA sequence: TGCGCCAGCAGCCAGGGGCATAAGGGGAGGGCCGGGGAGCTGTTTTTT. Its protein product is CASSQGHKGRAGELFF.

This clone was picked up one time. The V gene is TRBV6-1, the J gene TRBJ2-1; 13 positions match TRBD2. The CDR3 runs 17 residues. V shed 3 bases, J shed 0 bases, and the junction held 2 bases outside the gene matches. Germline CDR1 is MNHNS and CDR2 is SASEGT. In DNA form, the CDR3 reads TGTGCCAGCAGTGACGGGACTAGCGGGACCTCCTACAATGAGCAGTTCTTC. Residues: CASSDGTSGTSYNEQFF.

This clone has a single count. DNA of the CDR3: TGCAGCGGGGGATGGACAGGAGACAATGAGCAGTTCTTC. Protein product: CSGGWTGDNEQFF. This chain uses TRBV29-1 with TRBJ2-1; 7 nucleotides align to TRBD1. The CDR3 contains 13 residues. The germline gives CDR1 SQVTM, CDR2 ANQGSEA. Trimming took 7 bases from V and 5 from J; bases not matched to a gene: 8.

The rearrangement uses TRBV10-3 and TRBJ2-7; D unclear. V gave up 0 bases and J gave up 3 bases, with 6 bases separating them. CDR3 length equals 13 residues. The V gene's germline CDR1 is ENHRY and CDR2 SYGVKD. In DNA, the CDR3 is TGTGCCATCAGTGAGTCGAGGAGCTACGAGCAGTACTTC. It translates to CAISESRSYEQYF.

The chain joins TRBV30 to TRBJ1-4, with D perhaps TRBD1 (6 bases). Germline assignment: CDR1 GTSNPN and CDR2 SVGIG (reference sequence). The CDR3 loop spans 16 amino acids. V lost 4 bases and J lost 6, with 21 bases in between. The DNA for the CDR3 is TGTGCCTGGACTTCGTACGTTACAGGGTATGATGAAAAACTGTTTTTT. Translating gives CAWTSYVTGYDEKLFF.

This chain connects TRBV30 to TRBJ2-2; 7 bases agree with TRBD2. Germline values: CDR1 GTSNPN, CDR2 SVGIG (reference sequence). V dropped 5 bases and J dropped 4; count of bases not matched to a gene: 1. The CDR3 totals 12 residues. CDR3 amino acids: CAWGEGTGELFF. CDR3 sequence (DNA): TGTGCCTGGGGGGAGGGCACCGGGGAGCTGTTTTTT.

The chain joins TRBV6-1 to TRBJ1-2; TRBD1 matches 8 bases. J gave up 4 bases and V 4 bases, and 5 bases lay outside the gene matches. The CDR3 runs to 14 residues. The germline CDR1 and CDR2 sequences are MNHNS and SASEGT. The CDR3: CASSGTGLVYGYTF. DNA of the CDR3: TGTGCCAGCAGTGGGACAGGGCTGGTCTATGGCTACACCTTC.